A single sample is the source of the 21 T cell receptor beta chains below, sequenced in a study of blood T cell repertoires in COVID-19. Sequencing used immunoSEQ multiplex PCR; TCRdb keeps in-frame clones, though not all of them. The data hold about 130,000 clones, with approximately 91% observed a single time. Input material: peripheral blood. These receptors all come from a woman of 80 years or more with acute or convalescent COVID-19.

This chain uses TRBV9 with TRBJ2-2; 8 positions match TRBD1. CDR1 SGDLS and CDR2 YYNGEE come from the germline V gene. V shed 4 bases, J shed 4 bases, and the junction held 6 bases outside the gene matches. The CDR3 is 15 residues long. The CDR3 nucleotides are TGTGCCAGCAGCTCCAGGGGGCGCGTCACCGGGGAGCTGTTTTTT. This sequence encodes CASSSRGRVTGELFF.

The table lists this clone with a count of one. The sample has other DNA sequences that encode this CDR3 too. The rearrangement uses TRBV3-1 (or the pseudogene TRBV3-2) and TRBJ1-5; the D is unclear. This CDR3 spans 13 amino acids. CDR1 LGHDT and CDR2 YNNKEL come from the germline V gene (reference sequence). The ends were cut back, 0 bases at V and 4 bases at J, with 4 bases in the middle. CDR3 in DNA: TGTGCCAGCAGCCAAGATATAAATCAGCCCCAGCATTTT. Amino acid sequence: CASSQDINQPQHF.

V gene TRBV6-5 combines with J gene TRBJ1-2; tentatively, D is TRBD1 (5 bases). From germline, CDR1 is MNHEY and CDR2 SVGAGI. The CDR3 sequence is 13 residues long. The V end was cut by 11 bases, the J end by 0 bases, with 13 bases between. The CDR3 sequence is CAGGQSSNYGYTF. The DNA of the CDR3 is TGTGCCGGTGGACAATCTTCTAACTATGGCTACACCTTC.

The chain joins TRBV10-3 to TRBJ2-2, with D tentatively TRBD2 (5 bases). From germline, CDR1 is ENHRY and CDR2 SYGVKD. The V end lost 7 bases, the J end lost 2 bases, and 11 bases lay between the germline ends. This CDR3 region has 14 residues. The CDR3 loop is CAIKGVTNTGELFF. CDR3 bases: TGTGCCATCAAGGGAGTGACCAACACCGGGGAGCTGTTTTTT.

The V gene is TRBV5-5, the J gene TRBJ2-3; D is unresolved. V lost 5 bases to trimming and J lost 4 bases, with 8 bases between them. Germline values: CDR1 SGHKS, CDR2 YYEKEE (reference sequence). The CDR3 totals 12 residues. For the CDR3, the DNA is TGTGCCAGCAGACAACCCGCAGATACGCAGTATTTT. Translating gives CASRQPADTQYF.

This clone was seen just once. The V and J genes are TRBV4-2 and TRBJ1-3, with D tentatively TRBD1 (5 bases). Germline V gene lookup returns CDR1 LGHNA and CDR2 YNFKEQ. The CDR3 is 14 residues long. Trimming removed 1 base from V and 4 bases from J, with 8 bases in between. CDR3 sequence reads: CASSQARAGNTIYF. The CDR3 nucleotides are TGTGCCAGCAGCCAAGCCAGGGCCGGAAACACCATATATTTT.

This chain links TRBV7-6 with TRBJ2-7; 10 nucleotides align to TRBD1. The CDR3 loop spans 15 amino acids. Germline CDR1 is SGHVS and CDR2 is FNYEAQ. The V gene end was trimmed by 5 bases and the J gene end by 4 bases; junction bases not matched to a gene: 8. DNA for the CDR3: TGTGCCAGCAGCCTAGGCGGACAGGGGGAATACGAGCAGTACTTC. Protein: CASSLGGQGEYEQYF. Based on the CDR3 plus reference TRBV7-6 and TRBJ2-7, the full variable domain is GAGVSQSPRYKVTKRGQDVALRCDPISGHVSLYWYRQALGQGPEFLTYFNYEAQQDKSGLPNDRFSAERPEGSISTLTIQRTEQRDSAMYRCASSLGGQGEYEQYFGPGTRLTVT.

V is TRBV29-1 and J is TRBJ1-3; D is perhaps TRBD1 (5 bases). This CDR3 is built from 15 residues. V was trimmed by 7 bases and J by 2 bases, leaving 18 bases between them. Germline assignment: CDR1 SQVTM and CDR2 ANQGSEA. CDR3 amino acids: CSAKAPGSTGNTIYF. Here the CDR3 DNA reads TGCAGCGCCAAAGCCCCAGGGTCTACTGGAAACACCATATATTTT. Filled out from reference TRBV29-1 and TRBJ1-3, the complete variable domain reads SAVISQKPSRDICQRGTSLTIQCQVDSQVTMMFWYRQQPGQSLTLIATANQGSEATYESGFVIDKFPISRPNLTFSTLTVSNMSPEDSSIYLCSAKAPGSTGNTIYFGEGSWLTVV.

This sequence joins TRBV5-4 and TRBJ2-2; 7 nucleotides match TRBD2. J lost 2 bases, V lost 0 bases, and 4 bases had no gene match. The CDR3 is 16 residues long. Germline V lookup: CDR1 SGHNT, CDR2 YYREEE (reference sequence). CDR3 in amino acids: CASSLGGGRNTGELFF. In DNA form, the CDR3 reads TGTGCCAGCAGCTTGGGGGGCGGGAGAAACACCGGGGAGCTGTTTTTT.

The chain uses TRBV21-1 and TRBJ2-6; the table gives TRBD1 as D, unverified against the DNA. TRBV21-1 is deemed a pseudogene. CDR3 length equals 18 residues. CDR3 DNA sequence: TGTGCCAGCAGCACCTCGGGACAGGAAAACTCTGGGGCCAACGTCCTGACTTTC. This translates into CASSTSGQENSGANVLTF.

The chain couples TRBV7-9 to TRBJ2-2; tentatively, D is TRBD1 (8 bases). The CDR3 contains 16 residues. CDR1 and CDR2 (germline): SEHNR, FQNEAQ (reference sequence). Trimming removed 5 bases at V and 5 bases at J, with 18 bases between. In DNA form, the CDR3 reads TGTGCCAGCAGCAGCGGGACAGGAGCGGAAACCGGGGAGCTGTTTTTT. Translating it yields CASSSGTGAETGELFF.

V and J are TRBV2 and TRBJ1-6, with 9 bases identical to TRBD1. The germline CDR1 and CDR2 sequences are SNHLY and FYNNEI. The trim removed 7 bases at V and 6 bases at J, leaving 7 bases unmatched. The CDR3 totals 15 residues. The CDR3 sequence is CASMSQGASNSPLHF. The CDR3 coding sequence is TGTGCCAGCATGTCACAGGGGGCAAGTAATTCACCCCTCCACTTT.

A single count supports this clone. The V and J genes are TRBV7-9 and TRBJ1-2; D possibly corresponds to TRBD1 (5 bases). The CDR3 is 15 residues long. Germline V lookup: CDR1 SEHNR, CDR2 FQNEAQ (reference sequence). Trimming took off 1 base at V and 4 bases at J, with 13 bases between the two ends. The CDR3 protein is CASSLGAGPSYGYTF. The CDR3, as DNA: TGTGCCAGCAGCTTAGGTGCAGGGCCCTCCTATGGCTACACCTTC.

The rearrangement joins TRBV7-2 to TRBJ2-7; a possible D gene is TRBD1 (6 bases). The germline CDR1 and CDR2 sequences are SGHTA and FQGNSA. CDR3 length: 14 residues. With 5 bases removed from V and 5 bases from J, the gap between germline ends came to 16 bases. CDR3 loop: CASSGTAYRDEQYF. As DNA, the CDR3 is TGTGCCAGCAGCGGGACCGCCTACAGGGACGAGCAGTACTTC.

The rearrangement joins TRBV12-5 to TRBJ1-1; D call uncertain. Germline CDR1 LGHNT, CDR2 FRNRAP. This CDR3 contains 13 residues. V was shortened by 7 bases and J by 0 bases, with 9 bases between the two germline ends. Written as DNA, the CDR3 is TGTGCTAGTGCGGCGGAGCTGAACACTGAAGCTTTCTTT. It codes for CASAAELNTEAFF.

This clone was found once. The chain is built from TRBV28 and TRBJ1-2; 8 nucleotides align to TRBD1. V gave up 2 bases and J gave up 12 bases; unmatched junction bases: 5. This CDR3 has 12 residues. Germline V gene sequence: CDR1 MDHEN, CDR2 SYDVKM. The CDR3 DNA is TGTGCCAGCAGTTTACAACCAGGGGGCCACACCTTC. It translates to CASSLQPGGHTF.

CDR3 sequence reads: CASSLGLAGGGKTDTQYF. CDR3 bases: TGTGCCAGCAGCTTGGGGCTAGCGGGAGGTGGTAAAACAGATACGCAGTATTTT. This sequence joins TRBV5-8 and TRBJ2-3, with 11 bases identical to TRBD2. Germline trimming cut 0 bases from V and 3 bases from J; bases unmatched to any gene: 9. The germline CDR1 and CDR2 sequences are SGHTS and YDEGEE. The CDR3 sequence is 18 residues long.

V and J are TRBV6-5 and TRBJ1-5, with D perhaps TRBD1 (6 bases). Germline CDR1 MNHEY, CDR2 SVGAGI. The CDR3 runs to 15 residues. Trimming stripped 7 bases from V and 3 bases from J, with 16 bases between. CDR3: CASTPGGGFNQPQHF. CDR3 nucleotide sequence: TGTGCCAGCACTCCGGGAGGGGGATTCAATCAGCCCCAGCATTTT.

J is TRBJ2-1 and V is TRBV5-1, with D uncertain. V lost 2 bases and J 6 bases, leaving 6 bases between the germline ends. CDR1 SGHRS and CDR2 YFSETQ come from the germline V gene. CDR3 size: 12 residues. Written as DNA, the CDR3 is TGCGCCAGCAGCTTTAGCTTCAATGAGCAGTTCTTC. Translation gives CASSFSFNEQFF.

The J gene is TRBJ1-3, the V gene TRBV15, with D tentatively TRBD1 (5 bases). V lost 3 bases and J lost 1, with 10 bases in between. The CDR3 sequence is 15 residues long. From germline, CDR1 is LNHNV and CDR2 YYDKDF (reference sequence). The DNA for the CDR3 is TGTGCCACCAGCAGCGCTCGGGGGTCTGGAAACACCATATATTTT. Protein: CATSSARGSGNTIYF.

This clone has more than one count but fewer than ten. V and J are TRBV18 and TRBJ1-1; D remains ambiguous. V dropped 4 bases and J dropped 4 bases, with 7 bases sitting between them. CDR1 and CDR2 (germline): KGHSH, LQKENI. This CDR3 is 12 amino acids long. CDR3 DNA: TGTGCCAGCTCACTAATTCTCACTGAAGCTTTCTTT. Translating gives CASSLILTEAFF.